The clone carrying this T cell receptor beta chain was seen a few times. The antigen is undetermined. This CDR3 is also generated by other DNA sequences in the sample. Several immunoSEQ plates received, in even portions, the genomic DNA of each subset. Authors' data handling: Owing to the provision of junction-only sequences devoid of quality scores by immunoSEQ, filtering differed. Profiling relied on immunoSEQ multiplex PCR, and the TCRdb table lists in-frame clones only, not all of them. The D gene and trimming were derived from the DNA, and the V and J assignments and clone size from that table. The sample holds 2 million to 2.5 million clones; approximately 95% are singletons and the top ten take 0.39%. This sample is part of a study of shared clonotypes between healthy human individuals. Study results and limitations: It was the few donors that limited the genetic and exposure-history diversity represented. Naive CD4 clonotype sharing across a few donors was around 5%.

This receptor was identified in a man aged 18 to 30 in good health. Some clones in this sample may be carry-over from other donors' samples. The sequencing sample was made of naive CD4+ T cells from PBMCs. Subset of the sample: CD45RA+ positively selected.

CDR3 sequence: CASSLGGANTGELFF. CDR3 nucleotides: TGCGCCAGCAGCTTGGGCGGCGCGAACACCGGGGAGCTGTTTTTT. The chain is built from TRBV5-1 and TRBJ2-2; D is uncertain. The CDR3 has 15 residues. Trimming took 0 bases from V and 0 from J, leaving 6 bases between them. The germline V gene has CDR1 SGHRS and CDR2 YFSETQ.